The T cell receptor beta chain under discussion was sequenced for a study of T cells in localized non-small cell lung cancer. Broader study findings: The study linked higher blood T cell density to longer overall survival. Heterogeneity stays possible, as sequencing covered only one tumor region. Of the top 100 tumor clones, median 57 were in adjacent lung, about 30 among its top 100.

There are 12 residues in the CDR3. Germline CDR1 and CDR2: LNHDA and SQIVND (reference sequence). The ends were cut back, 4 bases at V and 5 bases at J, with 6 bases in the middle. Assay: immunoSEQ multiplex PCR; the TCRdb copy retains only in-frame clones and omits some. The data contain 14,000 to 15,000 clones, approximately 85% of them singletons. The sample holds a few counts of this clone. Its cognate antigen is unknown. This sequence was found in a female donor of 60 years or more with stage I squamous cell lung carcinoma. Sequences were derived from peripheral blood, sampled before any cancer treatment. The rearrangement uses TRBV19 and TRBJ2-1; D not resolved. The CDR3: CASSTPNNEQFF. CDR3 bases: TGTGCCAGTAGTACCCCGAACAATGAGCAGTTCTTC.